The entry that follows covers one T cell receptor beta chain sequence. Its antigen is unknown. No base quality values were provided; no much bigger clone lies one nucleotide off. This sample is drawn from a study of cytomegalovirus exposure and HLA in healthy donors (dated by TCRdb to the late 2010s). Context from the whole study: According to a later analysis, one platform produced both the 120 validation repertoires and the roughly 650 repertoires of the first cohort. The aim of the study was to test whether cataloging public T cell receptors could identify signatures of past pathogen exposure. A separate validation cohort of roughly 110 different subjects was used in addition to the 666-subject first cohort. The study combined high-throughput TCR immunosequencing, statistical association of individual TCRs with disease status, and machine learning to predict cytomegalovirus infection status.

The junction carries 12 bases between V and J, which are trimmed by 3 bases and 3 bases respectively. From cysteine to phenylalanine, the CDR3 is 14 amino acids long. Just CDR3 DNA is preserved here, 42 bases in frame from base 1. CDR1 and CDR2 were assigned from the germline V gene as SNHLY and FYNNEI. Libraries were constructed by the immunoSEQ multiplex PCR assay. From the authors' description of their analysis: To diagnose cytomegalovirus status from the catalog of TCR beta chain sequences, a statistical classification framework was built. TCRdb re-hosts the immuneACCESS table, in-frame sequences only. Its copies lack some clones; in the studies checked, an unresolved V gene accounts for under half of them, and the cause for the rest is not known. The V and J calls and clone size are taken from that table; D and trimming were inferred from the DNA. For this sample the table gives fewer than 250,000 clones, of which around nine tenths were detected only once. The biggest ten clones account for 2.5% to 3% of the sample.

Donors formed part of the validation cohort, which comprised over a hundred subjects and was distinct from the first cohort of several hundred subjects. Overall study results and their limits: A later analysis lacked HLA typing for the validation cohort, so it scored co-occurrence in that cohort across all 110 or so repertoires. In vitro tests confirmed that a few of the cytomegalovirus-associated TCR beta chains recognize cytomegalovirus antigens. In a later analysis, TCRs clustered in the first cohort were found to also tend to co-occur in the approximately 110 validation repertoires, with 85% to 95% of cluster scores above 0. In the study, roughly 160 TCR beta chains were listed as associated with cytomegalovirus. The authors suggested that the approach could potentially be generalized to other disease states and immunological phenotypes. The classifier was reported to diagnose cytomegalovirus status with high specificity and sensitivity in both the original and validation cohorts. Most TCR sequences were seen in very few donors, while some public TCRs were found in many individuals.

The clonotype comes from a young man in good health and CMV-seronegative. Sample: PBMCs. The chain was built from TRBV2 and TRBJ2-7; matching of 6 bases hints at TRBD2 as the D gene. The CDR3 protein: CASSERGANYEQYF. Read as DNA, the sequence is TGTGCCAGCAGTGAGCGGGGCGCCAACTACGAGCAGTACTTC.